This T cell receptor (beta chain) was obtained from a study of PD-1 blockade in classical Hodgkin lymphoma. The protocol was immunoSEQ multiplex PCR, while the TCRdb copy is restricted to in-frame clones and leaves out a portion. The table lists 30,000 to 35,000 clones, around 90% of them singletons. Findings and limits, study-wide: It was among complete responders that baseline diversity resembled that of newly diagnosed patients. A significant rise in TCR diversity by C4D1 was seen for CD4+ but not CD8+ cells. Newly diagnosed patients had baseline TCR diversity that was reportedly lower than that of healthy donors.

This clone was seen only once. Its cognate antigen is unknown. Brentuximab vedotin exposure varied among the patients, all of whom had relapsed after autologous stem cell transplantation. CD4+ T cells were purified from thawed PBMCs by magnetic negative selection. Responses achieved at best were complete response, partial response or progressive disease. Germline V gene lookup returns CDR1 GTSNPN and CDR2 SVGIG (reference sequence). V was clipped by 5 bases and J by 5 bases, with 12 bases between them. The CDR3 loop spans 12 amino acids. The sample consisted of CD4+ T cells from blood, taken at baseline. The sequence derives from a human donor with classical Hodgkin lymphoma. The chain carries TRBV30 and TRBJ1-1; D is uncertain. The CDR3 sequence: CAWGPQETEAFF. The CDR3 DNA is TGTGCCTGGGGCCCTCAGGAGACTGAAGCTTTCTTT.